This T cell receptor beta chain was recovered during a study of T-cell memory formation after mild COVID-19. Study conclusions and caveats: Nothing showed for sure that second-wave clones peaking on day 37 were SARS-CoV-2 specific.

The CDR3 length is 15 residues. Between the trimmed V and J ends, which lost 6 bases and 2 bases, there was a span of 17 bases. Germline V gene lookup returns CDR1 SNHLY and CDR2 FYNNEI. Worth noting for this clonotype: Its target is not known.

MiXCR, applied by TCRdb to the 5' RACE reads, yields one record per CDR3 protein. Of about 150,000 distinct CDR3 sequences in the sample, under 30% were seen once. Material: PBMCs or a T cell subset sorted from them (not recorded which). The receptor comes from an adult woman who had mild COVID-19 (a few samples of this study predate the infection). Cell type and time point are not known. The gene calls are TRBV2 and TRBJ2-7, with D possibly being TRBD2 (5 bases). CDR3 DNA sequence: TGTGCCAGCAGCGACTCCTGGACTCCACCCTACGAGCAGTACTTC. Protein sequence: CASSDSWTPPYEQYF.